This TCR beta chain appears in the sequencing data of a study of blood T cell repertoires in COVID-19. As for the study in general: The samples span acute and convalescent COVID-19 from the United States, Italy and Spain.

This clone was counted between two and nine times. Clones were read by immunoSEQ multiplex PCR, and TCRdb kept only the in-frame ones, dropping some. In the table there are roughly 160,000 clones, about 88% of which are singletons. The germline CDR1 and CDR2 sequences are LNHDA and SQIVND (reference sequence). The CDR3 has 16 amino acids. Trimming cost V 3 bases and J 0 bases, with 12 bases left between them. The source material was peripheral blood. The chain links TRBV19 to TRBJ1-5, with a weak D call TRBD1 (6 bases). This sequence originates from a woman aged 45-65 years with COVID-19, enrolled during active disease. CDR3 sequence: CASSIGGANSNQPQHF. The CDR3 nucleotides are TGTGCCAGTAGTATTGGGGGGGCAAATAGCAATCAGCCCCAGCATTTT.